Following are 6 T cell receptor beta chains from one sample sequenced in a study of OX40 agonist ivuxolimab in advanced cancers. Repertoires were generated with immunoSEQ multiplex PCR, while TCRdb's copy carries only in-frame clones and drops some. The table has some 140,000 clones, 90% seen once; the top ten hold about 1%. Sequencing used CD4+ or CD8+ T cells sorted from blood, obtained in a trial of the OX40 agonist ivuxolimab. Receptors originate from an adult with an advanced solid tumor such as melanoma, head and neck, liver or kidney cancer.

The rearrangement joins TRBV7-2 to TRBJ1-3, with D hard to call. The V and J ends lost 5 bases and 0 bases respectively, with 5 bases between them. The V gene's germline CDR1 is SGHTA and CDR2 FQGNSA. This CDR3 is built from 13 residues. In DNA form, the CDR3 reads TGTGCCAGCAGCAGGAACTCTGGAAACACCATATATTTT. Amino acids: CASSRNSGNTIYF.

Comment on this clone: The same CDR3 is also encoded by other DNA sequences in this sample. This chain links TRBV28 with TRBJ1-2, with 10 positions matching TRBD1. Germline-derived CDR1 and CDR2 are MDHEN and SYDVKM. V dropped 3 bases and J dropped 2; count of bases not matched to a gene: 3. The CDR3 contains 15 residues. The CDR3 region is CASSFGGQGNYGYTF. Written as DNA, the CDR3 is TGTGCCAGCAGTTTCGGGGGACAGGGGAACTATGGCTACACCTTC.

V gene TRBV7-2 combines with J gene TRBJ1-4; 9 bases fit TRBD1. V dropped 3 bases and J dropped 4; count of bases not matched to a gene: 15. The CDR3 contains 19 residues. The germline V gene has CDR1 SGHTA and CDR2 FQGNSA. The CDR3 coding sequence is TGTGCCAGCAGCTTTCGTACCGGGACAGGGAGTTCTTTTAATGAAAAACTGTTTTTT. Translated, it gives CASSFRTGTGSSFNEKLFF. The whole variable domain, filled in from reference TRBV7-2 and TRBJ1-4, reads GAGVSQSPSNKVTEKGKDVELRCDPISGHTALYWYRQSLGQGLEFLIYFQGNSAPDKSGLPSDRFSAERTGGSVSTLTIQRTQQEDSAVYLCASSFRTGTGSSFNEKLFFGSGTQLSVL.

The chain joins TRBV5-1 to TRBJ2-5; 7 bases line up with TRBD2. Per the germline V gene, CDR1 is SGHRS and CDR2 is YFSETQ. V gave up 0 bases and J gave up 5 bases; unmatched junction bases: 10. The CDR3 covers 16 residues. CDR3 protein: CASSLDPGGGRETQYF. The CDR3 DNA reads TGCGCCAGCAGCTTGGACCCGGGAGGAGGGCGGGAGACCCAGTACTTC.

V is TRBV4-2 and J is TRBJ1-1; D uncertain. The germline CDR1 and CDR2 sequences are LGHNA and YNFKEQ. The V end lost 1 base, the J end lost 1 base, and 4 bases lay between the germline ends. The CDR3 length is 13 residues. CDR3 protein: CASSQGGNTEAFF. As DNA, the CDR3 is TGTGCCAGCAGCCAAGGAGGGAACACTGAAGCTTTCTTT.

V is TRBV27 and J is TRBJ1-2; a possible D gene is TRBD1 (5 bases). This CDR3 is 12 amino acids long. The V end was cut by 6 bases, the J end by 6 bases, with 11 bases between. Germline V gene sequence: CDR1 MNHEY, CDR2 SMNVEV (reference sequence). The CDR3 region is CASSQGVDGYTF. The DNA for the CDR3 is TGTGCCAGCAGCCAGGGAGTGGATGGCTACACCTTC.